This TCR beta chain was recorded in a study of shared T cell receptors in the human thymus. Germline V gives CDR1 SGHDT, CDR2 YYEEEE. The CDR3 runs 14 residues. V gave up 4 bases and J gave up 2 bases, with 13 bases separating them. Only in-frame clones appear in the TCRdb table, and some are missing; sequencing was by immunoSEQ multiplex PCR. The sample has 450,000 to 650,000 clones, more than 75% seen once; the top ten hold around 0.013%. These data also featured in a second study, about human thymus T cells. This second study notes: Thymus was obtained from resections taken during corrective heart surgery. In thymic and blood repertoires alike, V and J usage looked biased. Related research described strongly overlapping thymic repertoires in unrelated people.

The V call is TRBV5-6, the J call TRBJ2-7, with no clear D. The receptor's source is a boy in the first two years of life with a congenital heart defect. Sequencing was done on a sample of thymocytes. DNA for the CDR3: TGTGCCAGCAGCCAAACAGTGGAAGCCTACGAGCAGTACTTC. Encoded protein: CASSQTVEAYEQYF.